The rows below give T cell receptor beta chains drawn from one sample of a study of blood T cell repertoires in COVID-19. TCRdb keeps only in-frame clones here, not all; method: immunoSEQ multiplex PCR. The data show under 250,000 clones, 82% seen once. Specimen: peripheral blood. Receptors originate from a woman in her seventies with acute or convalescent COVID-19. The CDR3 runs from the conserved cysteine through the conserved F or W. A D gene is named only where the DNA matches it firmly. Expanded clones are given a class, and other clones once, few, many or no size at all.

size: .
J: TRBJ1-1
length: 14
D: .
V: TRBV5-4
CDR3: CASSAGAWNTEAFF
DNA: TGTGCCAGCAGCGCAGGGGCATGGAACACTGAAGCTTTCTTT

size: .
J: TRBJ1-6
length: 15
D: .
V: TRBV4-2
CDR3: CASSQGQVSNSPLHF
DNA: TGTGCCAGCAGCCAAGGACAGGTTTCGAATTCACCCCTCCACTTT

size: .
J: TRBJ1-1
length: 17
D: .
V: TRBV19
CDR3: CASTPEGAGWGNTEAFF
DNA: TGTGCCAGTACCCCGGAAGGGGCTGGATGGGGAAACACTGAAGCTTTCTTT

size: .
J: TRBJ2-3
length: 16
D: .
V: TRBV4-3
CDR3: CASSQDRSWNTDTQYF
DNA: TGCGCCAGCAGCCAAGACAGGTCGTGGAACACAGATACGCAGTATTTT

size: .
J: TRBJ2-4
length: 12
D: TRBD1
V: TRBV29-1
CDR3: CSASGQGDIQYF
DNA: TGCAGCGCATCGGGACAGGGAGACATTCAGTACTTC

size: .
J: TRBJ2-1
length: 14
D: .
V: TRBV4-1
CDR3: CASSRPGQDNEQFF
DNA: TGCGCCAGCAGCCGACCGGGACAAGACAATGAGCAGTTCTTC

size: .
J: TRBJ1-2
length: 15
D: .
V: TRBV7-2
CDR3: CASSLGLQGSDGYTF
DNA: TGTGCCAGCAGCTTAGGCCTACAGGGATCCGATGGCTACACCTTC

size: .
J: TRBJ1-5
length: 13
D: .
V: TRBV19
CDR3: CASGFNSNQPQHF
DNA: TGTGCCAGCGGGTTTAATAGCAATCAGCCCCAGCATTTT

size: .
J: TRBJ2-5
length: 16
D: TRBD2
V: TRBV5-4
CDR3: CASSFSQRGGQETQYF
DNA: TGTGCCAGCAGCTTTTCCCAGCGGGGGGGCCAAGAGACCCAGTACTTC

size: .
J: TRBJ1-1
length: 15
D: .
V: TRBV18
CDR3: CASSPQGSFNTEAFF
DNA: TGTGCCAGCTCACCGCAGGGGAGCTTTAACACTGAAGCTTTCTTT

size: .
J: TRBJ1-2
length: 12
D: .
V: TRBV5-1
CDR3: CASSLDRYGYTF
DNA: TGCGCCAGCAGCTTGGACAGGTATGGCTACACCTTC

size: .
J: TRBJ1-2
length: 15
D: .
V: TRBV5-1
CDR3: CASSLVRGINYGYTF
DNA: TGCGCCAGCAGCTTGGTTCGGGGTATCAACTATGGCTACACCTTC

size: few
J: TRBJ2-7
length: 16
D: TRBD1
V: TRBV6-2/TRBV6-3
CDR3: CASSDPTGGLPYEQYF
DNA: TGTGCCAGCAGCGATCCAACAGGGGGATTACCCTACGAGCAGTACTTC

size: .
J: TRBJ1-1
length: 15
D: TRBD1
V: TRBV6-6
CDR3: CASSSLGQMNTEAFF
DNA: TGTGCCAGCAGTTCCTTGGGACAGATGAACACTGAAGCTTTCTTT

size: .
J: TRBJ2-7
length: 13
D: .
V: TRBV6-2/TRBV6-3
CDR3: CASSYQVPYEQYF
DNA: TGTGCCAGCAGTTACCAGGTCCCCTACGAGCAGTACTTC

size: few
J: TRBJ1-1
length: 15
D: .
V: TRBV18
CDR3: CASSQVGVMFTEAFF
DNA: TGTGCCAGCTCACAGGTAGGGGTAATGTTCACTGAAGCTTTCTTT

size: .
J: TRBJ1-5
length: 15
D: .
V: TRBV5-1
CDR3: CASSLDGQINQPQHF
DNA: TGCGCCAGCAGCTTGGACGGACAGATCAATCAGCCCCAGCATTTT

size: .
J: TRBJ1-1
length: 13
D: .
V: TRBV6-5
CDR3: CASSYRTVDEAFF
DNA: TGTGCCAGCAGTTATCGGACAGTAGATGAAGCTTTCTTT

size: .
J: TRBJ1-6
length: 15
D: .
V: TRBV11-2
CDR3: CASSLWGDKGSPLHF
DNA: TGTGCCAGCAGCTTATGGGGGGATAAGGGTTCACCCCTCCACTTT

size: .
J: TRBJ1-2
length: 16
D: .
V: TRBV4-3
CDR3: CASSQDQWGLGYGYTF
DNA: TGCGCCAGCAGCCAAGATCAGTGGGGACTTGGGTATGGCTACACCTTC

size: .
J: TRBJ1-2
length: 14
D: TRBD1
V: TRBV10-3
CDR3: CAISSGTANYGYTF
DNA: TGTGCCATCAGTTCCGGGACAGCGAACTATGGCTACACCTTC

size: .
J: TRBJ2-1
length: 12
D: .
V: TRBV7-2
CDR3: CASSFEVGEQFF
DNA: TGTGCCAGCAGCTTCGAGGTTGGTGAGCAGTTCTTC

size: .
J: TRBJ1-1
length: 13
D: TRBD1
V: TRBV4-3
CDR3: CASSPRQGTEAFF
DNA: TGCGCCAGCAGCCCCCGACAGGGGACTGAAGCTTTCTTT

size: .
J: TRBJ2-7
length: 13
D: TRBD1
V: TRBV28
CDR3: CASSTTGGYEQYF
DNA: TGTGCCAGCAGTACGACAGGGGGCTACGAGCAGTACTTC

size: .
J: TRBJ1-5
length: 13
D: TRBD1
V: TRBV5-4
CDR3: CASSPDRDQPQHF
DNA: TGTGCCAGCAGTCCGGACAGGGATCAGCCCCAGCATTTT

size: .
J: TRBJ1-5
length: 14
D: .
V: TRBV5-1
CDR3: CASSLLQSNQPQHF
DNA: TGCGCCAGCAGCTTGTTACAGTCCAATCAGCCCCAGCATTTT

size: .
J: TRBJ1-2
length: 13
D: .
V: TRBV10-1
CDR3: CASSERLNYGYTF
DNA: TGCGCCAGCAGTGAGCGACTGAACTATGGCTACACCTTC

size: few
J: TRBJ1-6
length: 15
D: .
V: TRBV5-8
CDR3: CASSQSWQGGSPLHF
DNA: TGTGCCAGCAGCCAGTCATGGCAGGGTGGTTCACCCCTCCACTTT

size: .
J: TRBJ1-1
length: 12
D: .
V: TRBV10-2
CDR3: CASSVNAVEAFF
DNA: TGCGCCAGCAGTGTGAACGCGGTAGAGGCTTTCTTT

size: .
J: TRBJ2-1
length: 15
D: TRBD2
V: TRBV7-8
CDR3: CASSPLAGDYNEQFF
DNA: TGTGCCAGTTCCCCCCTAGCGGGGGATTACAATGAGCAGTTCTTC

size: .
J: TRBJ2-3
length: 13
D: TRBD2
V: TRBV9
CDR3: CASSVGGTDTQYF
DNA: TGTGCCAGCAGCGTCGGGGGGACAGATACGCAGTATTTT

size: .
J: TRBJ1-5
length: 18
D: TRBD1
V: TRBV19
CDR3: CASSTYGTGTFSNQPQHF
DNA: TGTGCCAGTAGTACCTATGGGACAGGGACGTTTAGCAATCAGCCCCAGCATTTT

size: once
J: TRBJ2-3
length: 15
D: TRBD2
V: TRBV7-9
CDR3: CASSLTGGSTDTQYF
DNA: TGTGCCAGCAGCTTAACGGGGGGAAGCACAGATACGCAGTATTTT

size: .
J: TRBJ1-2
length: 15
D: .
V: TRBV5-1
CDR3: CASSPEQAANYGYTF
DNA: TGCGCCAGCAGCCCGGAACAGGCAGCTAACTATGGCTACACCTTC

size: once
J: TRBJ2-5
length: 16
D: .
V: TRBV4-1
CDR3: CASSLSSTGTQETQYF
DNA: TGCGCCAGCAGTCTGTCTTCAACGGGGACACAAGAGACCCAGTACTTC

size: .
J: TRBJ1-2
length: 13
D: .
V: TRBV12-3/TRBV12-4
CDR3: CASNPDTNYGYTF
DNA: TGTGCCAGCAATCCGGACACGAACTATGGCTACACCTTC

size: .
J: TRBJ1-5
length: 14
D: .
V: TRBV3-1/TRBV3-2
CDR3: CASSQVGGAQPQHF
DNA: TGTGCCAGCAGCCAAGTGGGGGGTGCTCAGCCCCAGCATTTT

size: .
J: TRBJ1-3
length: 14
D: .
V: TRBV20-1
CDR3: CSASRGRGGNTIYF
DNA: TGCAGTGCTAGTCGTGGACGGGGGGGAAACACCATATATTTT

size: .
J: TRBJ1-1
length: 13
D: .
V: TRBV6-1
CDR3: CASSDIVNTEAFF
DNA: TGTGCCAGCAGTGATATAGTGAACACTGAAGCTTTCTTT

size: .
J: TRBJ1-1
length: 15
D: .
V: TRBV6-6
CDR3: CASSPLAILDTEAFF
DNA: TGTGCCAGCAGCCCCCTCGCGATATTGGACACTGAAGCTTTCTTT

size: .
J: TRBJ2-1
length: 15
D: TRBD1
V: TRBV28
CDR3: CASRGSGQGFNEQFF
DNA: TGTGCCAGCAGGGGATCGGGACAGGGATTCAATGAGCAGTTCTTC

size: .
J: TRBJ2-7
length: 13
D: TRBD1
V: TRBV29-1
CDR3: CSVQGQGYGEQYF
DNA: TGCAGCGTTCAAGGACAGGGGTATGGCGAGCAGTACTTC

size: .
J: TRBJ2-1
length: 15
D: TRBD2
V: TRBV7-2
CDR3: CASSRQRGSYNEQFF
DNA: TGTGCCAGCAGCCGCCAGCGGGGCTCCTACAATGAGCAGTTCTTC

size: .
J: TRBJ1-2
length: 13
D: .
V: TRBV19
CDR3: CASSLGRVGGYTF
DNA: TGTGCCAGTAGTTTGGGCAGGGTAGGGGGCTACACCTTC

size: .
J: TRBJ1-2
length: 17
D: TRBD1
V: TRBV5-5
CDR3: CASSLPGTGGRMSGYTF
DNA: TGTGCCAGCAGCCTTCCCGGGACAGGGGGAAGGATGAGTGGCTACACCTTC

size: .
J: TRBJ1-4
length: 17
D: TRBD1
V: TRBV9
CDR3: CASSRDSLLATNEKLFF
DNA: TGTGCCAGCTCGAGGGACAGCCTACTTGCAACTAATGAAAAACTGTTTTTT

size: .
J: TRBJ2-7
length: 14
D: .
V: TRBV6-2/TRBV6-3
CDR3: CASSYSGDSYEQYF
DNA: TGTGCCAGCAGTTATTCGGGGGACTCCTACGAGCAGTACTTC

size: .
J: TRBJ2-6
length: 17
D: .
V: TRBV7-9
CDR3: CASSLAAGKNGANVLTF
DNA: TGTGCCAGCAGCTTAGCGGCAGGGAAGAATGGGGCCAACGTCCTGACTTTC

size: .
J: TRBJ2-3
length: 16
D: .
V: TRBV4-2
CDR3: CASSQLGGSSTDTQYF
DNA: TGTGCCAGCAGCCAGCTAGGAGGGAGTAGCACAGATACGCAGTATTTT

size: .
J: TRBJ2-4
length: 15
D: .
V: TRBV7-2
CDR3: CASSLGVGGGNIQYF
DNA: TGTGCCAGCAGCTTAGGTGTGGGGGGAGGAAACATTCAGTACTTC